One and the same sample provided the 9 T cell receptor beta chains below, sequenced in a study of blood T cell repertoires in COVID-19. Generated by immunoSEQ multiplex PCR, the TCRdb table keeps only in-frame clones and is missing some. This table has hundreds of thousands of clones, approximately 82% appearing once. Sequenced: peripheral blood. These receptors all stem from an elderly woman with acute or convalescent COVID-19.

The chain uses TRBV18 and TRBJ2-7; 7 bases map to TRBD1. V gave up 4 bases and J gave up 5 bases; unmatched junction bases: 5. This CDR3 is built from 13 residues. CDR1 and CDR2 from the germline V gene are KGHSH and LQKENI. The CDR3 spells CASSLGQVHEQYF. The CDR3 DNA is TGTGCCAGCTCACTCGGACAGGTTCACGAGCAGTACTTC.

This chain connects TRBV3-1 (or the pseudogene TRBV3-2) to TRBJ2-1, with D perhaps matching TRBD2 (6 bases). The CDR3 loop spans 16 amino acids. Looked up from germline, CDR1 is LGHDT and CDR2 is YNNKEL (reference sequence). Trimming stripped 0 bases from V and 5 bases from J, with 14 bases between. The CDR3 spells CASSQETAGRNNEQFF. CDR3 DNA sequence: TGTGCCAGCAGCCAAGAGACTGCGGGGAGGAACAATGAGCAGTTCTTC.

The CDR3: CASSYPMTGVNSPLHF. CDR3 DNA: TGTGCCAGCAGTTACCCTATGACAGGGGTTAATTCACCCCTCCACTTT. The chain links TRBV6-2 or TRBV6-3 to TRBJ1-6, with TRBD1 matching 8 bases. Germline V lookup: CDR1 MNHEY, CDR2 SVGEGT. Unmatched junction bases numbered 6, after V lost 2 bases and J lost 6 bases. The CDR3 has 16 residues.

The V call is TRBV7-3, the J call TRBJ2-3; TRBD2 matches at 7 bases. With V trimmed by 1 base and J by 1 base, 2 bases remained unmatched. Germline V gene data show CDR1 as SGHTA and CDR2 as FQGTGA. The CDR3 spans 15 residues. CDR3 protein: CASSLSRGGTDTQYF. In nucleotides, the CDR3 is TGTGCCAGCAGCTTAAGTCGGGGGGGCACAGATACGCAGTATTTT.

In this sample, this clone turned up once. The rearrangement links TRBV10-3 to TRBJ2-7, with 7 bases lining up with TRBD1. CDR3 length: 17 residues. CDR1 and CDR2 from the germline V gene are ENHRY and SYGVKD. Trimming took 0 bases from V and 4 from J; bases not matched to a gene: 12. The CDR3 is CAISESLTGERSYEQYF. As DNA, the CDR3 is TGTGCCATCAGTGAGTCCCTTACAGGGGAAAGGAGTTACGAGCAGTACTTC.

This clone was found a few times. The V and J genes are TRBV7-8 and TRBJ2-2; TRBD2 aligns across 7 bases. The CDR3 is 15 residues long. Germline assignment: CDR1 SGHVS and CDR2 FQNEAQ. After removal of 5 bases from V and 1 base from J, the junction contained 4 bases not matched to a gene. The CDR3 bases are TGTGCCAGCAGCCCCTGGGGGGGGAACACCGGGGAGCTGTTTTTT. As protein: CASSPWGGNTGELFF.

V gene TRBV18 combines with J gene TRBJ2-2; 7 bases line up with TRBD1. The trim removed 2 bases at V and 0 bases at J, leaving 12 bases unmatched. The CDR3 sequence is 19 residues long. Germline CDR1 reads KGHSH; CDR2 reads LQKENI. The CDR3 sequence is CASSPNPGQRRPNTGELFF. The CDR3 bases are TGTGCCAGCTCACCAAATCCGGGACAGAGAAGACCGAACACCGGGGAGCTGTTTTTT.

The chain has TRBV18 and TRBJ1-1, with a tentative D call TRBD1 (5 bases). This CDR3 has 13 amino acids. The germline V gene encodes CDR1 KGHSH and CDR2 LQKENI. The V end lost 3 bases, the J end lost 5 bases, and 10 bases lay between the germline ends. Here the CDR3 DNA reads TGTGCCAGCTCACCGACAGAAACTACTGAAGCTTTCTTT. It translates to CASSPTETTEAFF.

The rearrangement links TRBV6-6 to TRBJ2-7; 11 bases map to TRBD2. CDR3 size: 15 residues. The trim removed 6 bases at V and 3 bases at J, leaving 7 bases unmatched. Germline CDR1 and CDR2: MNHNY and SVGAGI (reference sequence). The CDR3 reads CASSQTSGSLYEQYF. CDR3 DNA sequence: TGTGCCAGCAGCCAAACTAGCGGGAGTCTCTACGAGCAGTACTTC.